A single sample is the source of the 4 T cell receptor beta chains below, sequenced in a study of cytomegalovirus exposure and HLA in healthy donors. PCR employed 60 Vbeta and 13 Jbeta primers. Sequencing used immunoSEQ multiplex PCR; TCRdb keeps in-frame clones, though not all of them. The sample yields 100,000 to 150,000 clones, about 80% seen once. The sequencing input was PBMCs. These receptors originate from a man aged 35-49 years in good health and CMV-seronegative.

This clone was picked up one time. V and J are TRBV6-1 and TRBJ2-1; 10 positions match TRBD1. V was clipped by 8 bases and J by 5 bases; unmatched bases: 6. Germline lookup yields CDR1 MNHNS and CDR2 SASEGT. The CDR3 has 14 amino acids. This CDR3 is CASCRDRGHNEQFF. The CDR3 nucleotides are TGTGCCAGCTGCCGGGACAGGGGTCACAATGAGCAGTTCTTC.

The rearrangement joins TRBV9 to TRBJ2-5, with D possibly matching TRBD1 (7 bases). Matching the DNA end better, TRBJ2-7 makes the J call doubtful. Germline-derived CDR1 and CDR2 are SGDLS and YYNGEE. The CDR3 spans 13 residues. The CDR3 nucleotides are TGTGCCAGCAGCCCAGGGGGGCAGTACGAGCAGTACTTC. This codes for CASSPGGQYEQYF.

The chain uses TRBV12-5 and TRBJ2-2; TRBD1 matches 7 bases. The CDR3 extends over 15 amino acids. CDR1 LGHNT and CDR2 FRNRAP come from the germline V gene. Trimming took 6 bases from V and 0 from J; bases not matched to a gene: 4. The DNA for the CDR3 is TGTGCTAGTGGGTTACAGGGGCCGAACACCGGGGAGCTGTTTTTT. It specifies CASGLQGPNTGELFF. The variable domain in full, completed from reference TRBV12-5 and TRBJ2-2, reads DARVTQTPRHKVTEMGQEVTMRCQPILGHNTVFWYRQTMMQGLELLAYFRNRAPLDDSGMPKDRFSAEMPDATLATLKIQPSEPRDSAVYFCASGLQGPNTGELFFGEGSRLTVL.

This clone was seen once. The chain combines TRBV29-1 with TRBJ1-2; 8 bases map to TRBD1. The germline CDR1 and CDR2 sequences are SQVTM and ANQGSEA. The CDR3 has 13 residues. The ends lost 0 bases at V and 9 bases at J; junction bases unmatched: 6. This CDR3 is CSVEEGQGNRYTF. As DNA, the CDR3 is TGCAGCGTTGAAGAAGGACAGGGAAATCGCTACACCTTC.